Here is one T cell receptor beta chain with its context. This specimen comes from a study of T cells in localized non-small cell lung cancer. There are 14 residues in the CDR3. The V end lost 7 bases, the J end lost 4 bases, and 13 bases lay between the germline ends. From germline, CDR1 is SGHVS and CDR2 FQNEAQ. Assay: immunoSEQ multiplex PCR; the TCRdb copy retains only in-frame clones and omits some. The sample includes some 85,000 clones, less than 85% of them seen just once. Sequencing was performed on PBMCs, taken before any cancer treatment. V and J are TRBV7-8 and TRBJ2-2; D is perhaps TRBD2 (5 bases). The source of this sequence is a man between 40 and 70 years old with stage II squamous cell lung carcinoma. CDR3 sequence (DNA): TGTGCCAGCACCCTCCTCCGGGGCACCGGGGAGCTGTTTTTT. Protein product: CASTLLRGTGELFF. Full variable domain (missing parts from reference TRBV7-8 and TRBJ2-2): GAGVSQSPRYKVAKRGQDVALRCDPISGHVSLFWYQQALGQGPEFLTYFQNEAQLDKSGLPSDRFFAERPEGSVSTLKIQRTQQEDSAVYLCASTLLRGTGELFFGEGSRLTVL.